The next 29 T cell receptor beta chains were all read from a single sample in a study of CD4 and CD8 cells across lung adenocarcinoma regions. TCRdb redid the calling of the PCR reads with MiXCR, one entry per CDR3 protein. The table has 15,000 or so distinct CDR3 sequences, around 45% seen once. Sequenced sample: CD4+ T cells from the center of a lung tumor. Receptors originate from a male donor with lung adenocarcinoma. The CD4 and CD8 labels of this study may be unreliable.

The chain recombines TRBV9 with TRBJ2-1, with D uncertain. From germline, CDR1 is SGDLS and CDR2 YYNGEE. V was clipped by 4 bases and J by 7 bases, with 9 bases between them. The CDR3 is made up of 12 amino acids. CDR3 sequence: CASSSGWNEQFF. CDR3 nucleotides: TGTGCCAGCAGCTCCGGGTGGAATGAGCAGTTCTTC.

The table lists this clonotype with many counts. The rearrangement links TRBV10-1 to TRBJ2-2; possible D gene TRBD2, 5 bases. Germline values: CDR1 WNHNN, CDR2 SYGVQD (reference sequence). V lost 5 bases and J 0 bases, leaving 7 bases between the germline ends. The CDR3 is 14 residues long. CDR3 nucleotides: TGCGCCAGCAGTCGGGATTCGAACACCGGGGAGCTGTTTTTT. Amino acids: CASSRDSNTGELFF.

The CDR3 sequence: CASSAERPWFDYEQYV. The CDR3 DNA sequence: TGTGCCAGCAGTGCGGAGCGGCCGTGGTTCGACTACGAGCAGTACGTC. J is TRBJ2-5 and V is TRBV6-1, with D tentatively TRBD2 (5 bases). The J call is in doubt because the DNA end fits TRBJ2-7 better. Germline CDR1 and CDR2: MNHNS and SASEGT. The CDR3 extends over 16 amino acids.

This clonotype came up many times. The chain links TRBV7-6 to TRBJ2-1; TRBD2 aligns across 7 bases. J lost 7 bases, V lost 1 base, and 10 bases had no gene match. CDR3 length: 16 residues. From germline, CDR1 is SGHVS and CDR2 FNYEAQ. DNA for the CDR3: TGTGCCAGCAGCTTAGAGGCGGGAGTATGGATAAATGAGCAGTTCTTC. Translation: CASSLEAGVWINEQFF.

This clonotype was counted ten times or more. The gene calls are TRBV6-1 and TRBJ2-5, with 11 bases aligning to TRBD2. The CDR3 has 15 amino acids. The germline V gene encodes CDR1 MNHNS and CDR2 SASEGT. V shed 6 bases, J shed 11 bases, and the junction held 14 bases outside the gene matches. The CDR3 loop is CASRATSGSPEEQYF. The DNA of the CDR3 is TGTGCCAGCAGAGCCACTAGCGGGAGCCCCGAGGAGCAGTACTTC.

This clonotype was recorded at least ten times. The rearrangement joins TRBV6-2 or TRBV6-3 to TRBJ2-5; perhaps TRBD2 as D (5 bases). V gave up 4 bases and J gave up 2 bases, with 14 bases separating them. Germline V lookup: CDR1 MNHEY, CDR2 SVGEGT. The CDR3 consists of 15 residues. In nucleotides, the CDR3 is TGTGCCAGCAGTTCCCTTGGCAGCGGACAAGAGACCCAGTACTTC. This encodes CASSSLGSGQETQYF.

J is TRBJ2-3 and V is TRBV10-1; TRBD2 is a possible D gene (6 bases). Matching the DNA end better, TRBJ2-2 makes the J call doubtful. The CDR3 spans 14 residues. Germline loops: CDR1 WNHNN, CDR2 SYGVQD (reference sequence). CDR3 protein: CASSAVTAGDALFF. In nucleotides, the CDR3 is TGCGCCAGCAGTGCAGTGACAGCGGGCGATGCGCTGTTTTTT.

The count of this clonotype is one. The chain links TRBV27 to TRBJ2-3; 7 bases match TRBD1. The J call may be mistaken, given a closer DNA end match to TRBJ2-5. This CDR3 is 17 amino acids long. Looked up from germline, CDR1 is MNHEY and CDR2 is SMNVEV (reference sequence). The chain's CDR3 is CASSPGRGGCGTETQYF. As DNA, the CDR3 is TGTGCCAGCAGTCCGGGGCGAGGGGGCTGTGGGACAGAGACCCAGTACTTC.

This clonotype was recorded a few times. The CDR3 protein is CASSYRLAGTTDTQYF. CDR3 coding DNA: TGTGCCAGCAGTTACAGGCTAGCGGGGACCACAGATACGCAGTATTTT. This chain connects TRBV6-5 to TRBJ2-3; 9 bases agree with TRBD2. The CDR3 length is 16 residues. The germline V gene encodes CDR1 MNHEY and CDR2 SVGAGI. Trimming took 2 bases from V and 2 from J; bases not matched to a gene: 5.

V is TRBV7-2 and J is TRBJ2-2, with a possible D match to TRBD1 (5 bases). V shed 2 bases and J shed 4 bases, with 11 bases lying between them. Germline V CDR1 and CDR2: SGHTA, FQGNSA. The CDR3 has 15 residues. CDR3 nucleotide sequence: TGTGCCAGCAGCTTATGGCAGGGCGTCACCGGGGAGCTGTTTTTT. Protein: CASSLWQGVTGELFF.

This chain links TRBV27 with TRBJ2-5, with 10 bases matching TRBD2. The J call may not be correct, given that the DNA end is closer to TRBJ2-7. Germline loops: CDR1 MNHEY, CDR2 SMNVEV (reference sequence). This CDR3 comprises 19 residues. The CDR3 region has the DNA TGTGCCAGCAGCCTACTCCGAGGTTTCCTAGCGGGAGTAGTATACGAGCAGTACTTC. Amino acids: CASSLLRGFLAGVVYEQYF.

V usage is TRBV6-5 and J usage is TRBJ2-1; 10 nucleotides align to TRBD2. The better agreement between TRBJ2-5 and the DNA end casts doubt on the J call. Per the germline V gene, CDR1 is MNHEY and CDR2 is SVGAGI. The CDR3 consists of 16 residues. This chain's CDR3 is CASSLGLAVDQETQYF. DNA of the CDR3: TGTGCCAGCAGTTTAGGACTAGCGGTGGATCAAGAGACCCAGTACTTC.

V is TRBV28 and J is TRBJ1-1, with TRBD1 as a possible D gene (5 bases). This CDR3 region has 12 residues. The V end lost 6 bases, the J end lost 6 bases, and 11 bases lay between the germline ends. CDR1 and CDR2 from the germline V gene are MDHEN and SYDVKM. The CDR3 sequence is CASSSRGSEAFF. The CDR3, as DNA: TGTGCCAGCAGCTCCCGGGGGTCTGAAGCTTTCTTT.

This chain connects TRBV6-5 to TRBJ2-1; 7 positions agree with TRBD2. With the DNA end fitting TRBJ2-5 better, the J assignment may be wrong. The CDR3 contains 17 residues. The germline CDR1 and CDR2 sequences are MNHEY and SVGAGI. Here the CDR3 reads CASSWGFLREWRETQYF. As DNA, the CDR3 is TGTGCCAGCAGTTGGGGTTTCCTGCGGGAGTGGCGGGAGACCCAGTACTTC.

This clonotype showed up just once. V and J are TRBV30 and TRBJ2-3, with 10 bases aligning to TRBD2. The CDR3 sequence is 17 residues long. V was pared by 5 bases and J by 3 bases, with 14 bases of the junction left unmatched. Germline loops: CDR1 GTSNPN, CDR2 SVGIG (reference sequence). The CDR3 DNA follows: TGTGCCTGGGCGAGGGGAGCGGGAGGGGTCGGAACAGATACGCAGTATTTT. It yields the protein CAWARGAGGVGTDTQYF.

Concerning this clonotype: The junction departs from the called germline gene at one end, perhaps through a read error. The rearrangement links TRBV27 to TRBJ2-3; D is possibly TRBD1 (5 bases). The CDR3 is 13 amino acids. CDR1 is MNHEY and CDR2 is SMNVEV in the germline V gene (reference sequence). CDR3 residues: CARGLWAINTQYF. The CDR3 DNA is TGTGCCAGGGGGCTGTGGGCCATTAATACTCAGTACTTT.

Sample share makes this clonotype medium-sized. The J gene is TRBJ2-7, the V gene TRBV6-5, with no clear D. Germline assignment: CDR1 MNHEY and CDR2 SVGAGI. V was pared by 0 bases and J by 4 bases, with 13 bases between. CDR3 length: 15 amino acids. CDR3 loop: CASSYSAALPYEQYF. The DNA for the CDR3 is TGTGCCAGCAGTTACTCGGCAGCACTTCCATACGAGCAGTACTTC.

The CDR3 reads CASSSVPGQESYEQYF. CDR3 DNA: TGCGCCAGCAGCTCCGTTCCGGGACAGGAGTCCTACGAGCAGTACTTC. This chain links TRBV4-1 with TRBJ2-7; 8 nucleotides agree with TRBD1. The CDR3 sequence is 16 residues long. Germline-derived CDR1 and CDR2 are MGHRA and YSYEKL. V shed 5 bases, J shed 1 base, and the junction held 10 bases outside the gene matches.

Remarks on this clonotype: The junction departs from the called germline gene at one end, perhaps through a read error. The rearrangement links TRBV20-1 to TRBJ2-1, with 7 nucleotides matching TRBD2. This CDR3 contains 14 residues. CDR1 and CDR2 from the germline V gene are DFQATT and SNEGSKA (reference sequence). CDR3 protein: CSSELAQRGNEQFF. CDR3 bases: TGTTCCAGCGAACTAGCGCAAAGGGGCAATGAGCAGTTCTTC.

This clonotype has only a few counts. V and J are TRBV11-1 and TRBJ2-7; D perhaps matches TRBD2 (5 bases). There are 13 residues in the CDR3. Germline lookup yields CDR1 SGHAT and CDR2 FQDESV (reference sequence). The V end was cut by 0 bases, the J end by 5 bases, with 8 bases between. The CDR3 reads CASSLAGVNEQYF. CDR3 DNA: TGTGCCAGCAGCTTAGCGGGAGTTAACGAGCAGTACTTC.

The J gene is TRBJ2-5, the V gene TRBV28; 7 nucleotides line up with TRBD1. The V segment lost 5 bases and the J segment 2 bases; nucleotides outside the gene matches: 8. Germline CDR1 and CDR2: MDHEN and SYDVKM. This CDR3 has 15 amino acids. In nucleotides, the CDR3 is TGTGCCAGCAGTCGATTGGGACAGATACAAGAGACCCAGTACTTC. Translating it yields CASSRLGQIQETQYF.

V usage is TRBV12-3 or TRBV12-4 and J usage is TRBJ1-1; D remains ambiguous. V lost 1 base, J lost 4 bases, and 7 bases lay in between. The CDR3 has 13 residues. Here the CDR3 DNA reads TGTGCCAGCAGTTTAGGCAGAACCACTGAAGCTTTCTTT. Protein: CASSLGRTTEAFF.

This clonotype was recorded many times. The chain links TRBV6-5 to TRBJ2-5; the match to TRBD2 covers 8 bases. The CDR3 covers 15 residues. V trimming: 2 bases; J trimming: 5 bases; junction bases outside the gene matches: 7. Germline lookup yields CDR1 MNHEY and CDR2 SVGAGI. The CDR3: CASSYRSGSWETQYF. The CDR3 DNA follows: TGTGCCAGCAGTTACCGAAGCGGGAGTTGGGAGACCCAGTACTTC.

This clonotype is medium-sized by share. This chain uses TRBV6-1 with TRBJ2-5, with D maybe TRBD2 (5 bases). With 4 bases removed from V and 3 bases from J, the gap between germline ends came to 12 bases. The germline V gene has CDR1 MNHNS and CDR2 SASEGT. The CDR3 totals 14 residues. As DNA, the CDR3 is TGTGCCAGCAGTGGGCCGAGGGCCGAAGAGACCCAGTACTTC. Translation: CASSGPRAEETQYF.

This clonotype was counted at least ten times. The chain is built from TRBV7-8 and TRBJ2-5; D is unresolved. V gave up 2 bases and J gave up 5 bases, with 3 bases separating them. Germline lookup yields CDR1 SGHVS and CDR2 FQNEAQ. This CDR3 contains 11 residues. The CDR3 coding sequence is TGTGCCAGCAGCTTAATGGAGACCCAGTACTTC. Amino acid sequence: CASSLMETQYF.

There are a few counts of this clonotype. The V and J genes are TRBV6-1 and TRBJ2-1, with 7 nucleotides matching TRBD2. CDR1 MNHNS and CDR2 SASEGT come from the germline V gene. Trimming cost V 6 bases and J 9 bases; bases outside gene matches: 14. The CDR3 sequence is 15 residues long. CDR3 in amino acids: CASRPSGGSMGEQFF. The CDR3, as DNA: TGTGCCAGCAGACCTTCTGGCGGGAGCATGGGTGAGCAGTTCTTC.

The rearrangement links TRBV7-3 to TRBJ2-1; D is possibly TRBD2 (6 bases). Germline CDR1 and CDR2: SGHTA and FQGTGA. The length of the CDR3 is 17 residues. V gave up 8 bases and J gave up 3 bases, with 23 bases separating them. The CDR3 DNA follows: TGTGCCAGCGACCGACACCGGGCTAGCGAATACTACAATGAGCAGTTCTTC. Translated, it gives CASDRHRASEYYNEQFF.

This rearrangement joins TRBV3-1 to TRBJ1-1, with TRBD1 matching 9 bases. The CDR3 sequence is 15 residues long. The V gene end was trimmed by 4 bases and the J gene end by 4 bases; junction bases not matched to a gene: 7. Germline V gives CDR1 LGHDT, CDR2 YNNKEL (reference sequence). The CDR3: CASSPYRGRSTEAFF. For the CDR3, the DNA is TGTGCCAGCAGCCCCTACAGGGGGCGTAGCACTGAAGCTTTCTTT.

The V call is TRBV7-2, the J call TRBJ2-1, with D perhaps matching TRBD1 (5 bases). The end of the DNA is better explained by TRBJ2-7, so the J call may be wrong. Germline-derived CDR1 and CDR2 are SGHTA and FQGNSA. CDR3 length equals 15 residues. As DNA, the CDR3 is TGTGCCAGCAGCCCTTTGTATGGGGCCTACAATGAGCAGTACTTC. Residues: CASSPLYGAYNEQYF.